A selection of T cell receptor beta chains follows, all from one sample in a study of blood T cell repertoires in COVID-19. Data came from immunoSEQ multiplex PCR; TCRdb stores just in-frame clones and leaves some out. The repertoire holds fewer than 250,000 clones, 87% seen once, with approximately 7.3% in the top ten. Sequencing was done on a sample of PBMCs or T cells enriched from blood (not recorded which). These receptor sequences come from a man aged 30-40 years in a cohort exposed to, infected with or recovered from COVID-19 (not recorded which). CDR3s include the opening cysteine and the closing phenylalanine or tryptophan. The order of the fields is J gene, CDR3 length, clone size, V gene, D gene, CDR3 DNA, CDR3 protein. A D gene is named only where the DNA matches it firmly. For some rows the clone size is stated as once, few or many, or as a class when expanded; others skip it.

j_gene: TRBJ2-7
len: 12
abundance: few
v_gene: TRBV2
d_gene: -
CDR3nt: TGTGCCAAGACGGCGGGAAATGGCGAGCAGTACTTC
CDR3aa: CAKTAGNGEQYF

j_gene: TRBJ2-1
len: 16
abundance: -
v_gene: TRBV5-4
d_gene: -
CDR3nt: TGTGCCAGCAGCTTGCGAACGACTACGTCCTACAATGAGCAGTTCTTC
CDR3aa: CASSLRTTTSYNEQFF

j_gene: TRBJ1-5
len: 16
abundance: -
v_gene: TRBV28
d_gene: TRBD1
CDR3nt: TGTGCCAGCACTCGCGGGGGACAGGGTCTGGGTCAGCCCCAGCATTTT
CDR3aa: CASTRGGQGLGQPQHF

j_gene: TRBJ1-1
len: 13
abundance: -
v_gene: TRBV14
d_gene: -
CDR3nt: TGTGCCAGCAGCCAAGGTCACTACACTGAAGCTTTCTTT
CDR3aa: CASSQGHYTEAFF

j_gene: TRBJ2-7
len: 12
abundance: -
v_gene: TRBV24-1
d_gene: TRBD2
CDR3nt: TGTGCCACCAGTGACGCTAGCGGGAGGGAGTACTTC
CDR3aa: CATSDASGREYF

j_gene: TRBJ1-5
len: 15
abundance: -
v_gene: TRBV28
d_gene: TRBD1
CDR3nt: TGTGCCAGCTGTATGCTCCGGGACAGGGTAAAGCCCCAGCATTTT
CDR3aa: CASCMLRDRVKPQHF

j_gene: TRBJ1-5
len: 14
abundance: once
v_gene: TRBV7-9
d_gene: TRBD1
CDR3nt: TGTGCCAGCAGCTCGGGACAGGGGGATCAGCCCCAGCATTTT
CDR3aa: CASSSGQGDQPQHF

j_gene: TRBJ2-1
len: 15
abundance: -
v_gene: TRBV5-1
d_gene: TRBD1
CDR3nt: TGCGCCAGCAGCTTGGCCGTTGGGACAGAGAATGAGCAGTTCTTC
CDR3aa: CASSLAVGTENEQFF

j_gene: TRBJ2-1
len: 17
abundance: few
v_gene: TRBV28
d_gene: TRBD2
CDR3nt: TGTGCCAGCAGATGGGGACTAGCGGGAGAGACATACAATGAGCAGTTCTTC
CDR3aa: CASRWGLAGETYNEQFF

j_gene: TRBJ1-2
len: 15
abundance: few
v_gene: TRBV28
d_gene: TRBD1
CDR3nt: TGTGCCAGCATTGCCTTTAGGGACAGGGGCTATGGCTACACCTTC
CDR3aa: CASIAFRDRGYGYTF

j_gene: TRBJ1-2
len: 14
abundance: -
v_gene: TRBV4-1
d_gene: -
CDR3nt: TGCGCCAGCAGCGGGAGTTTACCTCCCTATGGCTACACCTTC
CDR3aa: CASSGSLPPYGYTF

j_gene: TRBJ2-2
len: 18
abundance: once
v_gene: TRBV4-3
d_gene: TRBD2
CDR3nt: TGCGCCAGCAGCCAAGGACTAGCGGGAGGGCCGGGCACCGGGGAGCTGTTTTTT
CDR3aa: CASSQGLAGGPGTGELFF

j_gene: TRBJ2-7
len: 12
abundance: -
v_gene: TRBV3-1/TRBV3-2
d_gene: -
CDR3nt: TGTGCCAGCAGCCAAGAAACCGGGAGCTGTAGCTTC
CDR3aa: CASSQETGSCSF

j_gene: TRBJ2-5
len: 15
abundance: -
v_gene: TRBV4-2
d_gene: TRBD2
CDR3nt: TGTGCCAGCAGCCGACTAGCGGGAGACCAAGAGACCCAGTACTTC
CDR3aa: CASSRLAGDQETQYF

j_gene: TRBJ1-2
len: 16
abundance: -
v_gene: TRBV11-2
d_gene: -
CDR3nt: TGTGCCAGCAGCTCCAGTACAGGACTAGCTAACTATGGCTACACCTTC
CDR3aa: CASSSSTGLANYGYTF

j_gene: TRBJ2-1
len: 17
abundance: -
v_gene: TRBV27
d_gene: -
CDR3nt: TGTGCCAGCAGTTTTCCCCCAGGGCAGGGCGACTACAATGAGCAGTTCTTC
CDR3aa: CASSFPPGQGDYNEQFF

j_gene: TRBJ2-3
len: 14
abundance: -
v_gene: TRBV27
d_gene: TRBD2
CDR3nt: TGTGCCATCCGCCCCGGGACTAGCGGGAGCATGCAGTATTTT
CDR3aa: CAIRPGTSGSMQYF